The present T cell receptor beta chain was sequenced within a study of blood T cell repertoires in COVID-19. Sequencing used immunoSEQ multiplex PCR; TCRdb keeps in-frame clones, though not all of them. The sample lists about 440,000 clones; 70% to 90% were seen once. Those enrolled in Seattle joined during active infection and were followed longitudinally afterward. This CDR3 comprises 12 residues. V was pared by 6 bases and J by 8 bases, with 13 bases between. Germline CDR1 MDHEN, CDR2 SYDVKM. This sequence joins TRBV28 and TRBJ1-2; D is unresolved. The sequencing sample was made of peripheral blood. The source of this sequence is a woman between 50 and 59 years old with COVID-19, enrolled during active disease. This chain's CDR3 is CASSLAREGYTF. The CDR3 DNA follows: TGTGCCAGCAGCCTCGCGAGAGAGGGCTACACCTTC.